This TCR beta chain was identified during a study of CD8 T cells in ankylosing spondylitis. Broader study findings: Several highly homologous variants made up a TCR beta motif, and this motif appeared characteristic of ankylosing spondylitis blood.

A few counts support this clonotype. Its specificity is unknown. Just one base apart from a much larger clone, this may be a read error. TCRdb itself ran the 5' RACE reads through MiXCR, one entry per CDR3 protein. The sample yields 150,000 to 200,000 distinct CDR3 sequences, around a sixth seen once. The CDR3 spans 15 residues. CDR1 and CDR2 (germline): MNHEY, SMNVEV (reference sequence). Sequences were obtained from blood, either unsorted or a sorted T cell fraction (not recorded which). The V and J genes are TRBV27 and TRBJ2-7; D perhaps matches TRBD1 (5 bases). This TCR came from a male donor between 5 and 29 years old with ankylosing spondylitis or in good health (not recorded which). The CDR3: CTSSLSGFLSYEQYF. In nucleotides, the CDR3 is TGTACCAGCAGTTTATCAGGGTTCCTCTCCTACGAGCAGTACTTC.